A selection of T cell receptor beta chains follows, all from one sample in a study of T-cell reconstitution after alpha-beta-depleted transplantation in children. TCRdb fed the PCR reads into MiXCR, producing one record per CDR3 protein. This sample has around 340,000 distinct CDR3 sequences, with about 14% found just once. The source material was PBMCs, sampled from the stem cell graft. These TCRs come from a human donor who donated a stem cell graft to a child with Fanconi anemia. Each CDR3 is given with its conserved first and last residue. A D gene is named only where the DNA matches it firmly. Clone size, where shown, is once, few, many, or a class for clones that have expanded.

V: TRBV5-5; D: NA; J: TRBJ1-1; size: NA; DNA: TGTGCCAGCAGCCCGGATCGGTGGACTGAAGCTTTCTTT; CDR3: CASSPDRWTEAFF
V: TRBV2; D: TRBD1; J: TRBJ1-1; size: NA; DNA: TGTGCCAGCAAGCGACAGGGGGGAGACACTGAAGCTTTCTTT; CDR3: CASKRQGGDTEAFF
V: TRBV14; D: TRBD2; J: TRBJ2-5; size: NA; DNA: TGTGCCAGCAGCGCCCTAGCGGGGGAGCAAGAGACCCAGTACTTC; CDR3: CASSALAGEQETQYF
V: TRBV10-2; D: NA; J: TRBJ1-5; size: many; DNA: TGCGCCAGCAGCCAGGGGAAAAATCAGCCCCAGCATTTT; CDR3: CASSQGKNQPQHF
V: TRBV11-2; D: NA; J: TRBJ2-7; size: NA; DNA: TGTGCCAGCAGCTTTGGGCTACCCTACGAGCAGTACTTC; CDR3: CASSFGLPYEQYF
V: TRBV24-1; D: NA; J: TRBJ2-1; size: NA; DNA: TGTGCCACCAGTGATTCAATGGTGGGCGTTCGAGACAATGAGCAGTTCTTC; CDR3: CATSDSMVGVRDNEQFF
V: TRBV2; D: NA; J: TRBJ2-1; size: NA; DNA: TGTGCCAGCACGAGGTTTTCGGGGGGCCAGGGTGAAGAGTTCTTC; CDR3: CASTRFSGGQGEEFF
V: TRBV6-1; D: NA; J: TRBJ2-2; size: few; DNA: TGTGCCAGCAGTCCCGGGGTCGGGCCGAACGGGGAGCTGTTTTTT; CDR3: CASSPGVGPNGELFF
V: TRBV2; D: NA; J: TRBJ2-7; size: few; DNA: TGTGCCAGCAGGGGTGGGACGGCGTGGGAGCAGTACTTC; CDR3: CASRGGTAWEQYF
V: TRBV4-2; D: TRBD1; J: TRBJ1-2; size: few; DNA: TGTGCCAGCAGCCAAGGGGGACAGTCACAGTATGGCTACACCTTC; CDR3: CASSQGGQSQYGYTF
V: TRBV7-9; D: NA; J: TRBJ1-1; size: NA; DNA: TGTGCCAGCGGCACCTCGGGGGCGTGGACTGAAGCTTTCTTT; CDR3: CASGTSGAWTEAFF
V: TRBV9; D: NA; J: TRBJ1-1; size: few; DNA: TGTGCCAGCAGCGTAGTCGGGACGGTAAACACTGAAGCTTTCTTT; CDR3: CASSVVGTVNTEAFF
V: TRBV5-1; D: TRBD1; J: TRBJ1-1; size: NA; DNA: TGCGCCAGCAGCTTACGTGCGACAGGGGGAGGTGAAGCTTTCTTT; CDR3: CASSLRATGGGEAFF
V: TRBV25-1; D: NA; J: TRBJ1-6; size: few; DNA: TGTGCCACCCCGGGACCTCCGGATTCCTATAATTCACCCCTCCACTTT; CDR3: CATPGPPDSYNSPLHF
V: TRBV4-2; D: NA; J: TRBJ2-5; size: NA; DNA: TGTGCCAGCAGCCAAGATTTTGGACAGCAAGAGACCCAGTACTTC; CDR3: CASSQDFGQQETQYF
V: TRBV2; D: NA; J: TRBJ1-2; size: NA; DNA: TGTGCCAGCAGTGACGAGAGCTATGGCTACACCTTC; CDR3: CASSDESYGYTF
V: TRBV5-6; D: NA; J: TRBJ1-4; size: NA; DNA: TGTGCCAGTCGTTTTCGCTCTAACGGAGACTCGAATGAAAAACTGTTTTTT; CDR3: CASRFRSNGDSNEKLFF
V: TRBV6-5; D: NA; J: TRBJ2-3; size: few; DNA: TGTGCCAGCAGTTACCCGGTGGGGCAGGGAACAGATACGCAGTATTTT; CDR3: CASSYPVGQGTDTQYF
V: TRBV12-3/TRBV12-4; D: NA; J: TRBJ1-1; size: NA; DNA: TGTGCCAGCAGTTTTGGAGGGAAACGAGAAGCTTTCTTT; CDR3: CASSFGGKREAFF
V: TRBV2; D: NA; J: TRBJ2-2; size: NA; DNA: TGTGCCAGCAGTGGCTGGGAGGACGGGGAGCTGTTTTTT; CDR3: CASSGWEDGELFF
V: TRBV20-1; D: NA; J: TRBJ1-3; size: few; DNA: TGCAGTGCTAGAGAATTGGGCGCTGGAAACACCATATATTTT; CDR3: CSARELGAGNTIYF
V: TRBV7-8; D: NA; J: TRBJ1-1; size: NA; DNA: TGTGCCAGCAGCTCCAGGGTGGAGGCCACTGAAGCTTTCTTT; CDR3: CASSSRVEATEAFF